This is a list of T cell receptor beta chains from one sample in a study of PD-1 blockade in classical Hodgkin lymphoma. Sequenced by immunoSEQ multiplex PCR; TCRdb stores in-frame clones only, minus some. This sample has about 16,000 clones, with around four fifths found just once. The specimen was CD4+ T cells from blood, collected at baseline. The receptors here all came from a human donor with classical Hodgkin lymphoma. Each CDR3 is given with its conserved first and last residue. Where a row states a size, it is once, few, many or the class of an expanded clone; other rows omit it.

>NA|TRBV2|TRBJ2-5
CASSEGRRWETQYF
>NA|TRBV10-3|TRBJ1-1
CAISDAGGVDTEAFF
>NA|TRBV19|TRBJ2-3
CASSFGGGRSDTQYF
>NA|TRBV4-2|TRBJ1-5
CASRYRGDLNQPQHF
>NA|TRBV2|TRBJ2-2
CASSYNPGGHGELFF
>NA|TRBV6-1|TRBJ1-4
CASSARTPATNEKLFF
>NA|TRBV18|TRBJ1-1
CASSPLPGGTSEAFF
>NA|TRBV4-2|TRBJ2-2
CASSQDEGRITGELFF
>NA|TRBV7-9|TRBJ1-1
CASSLRRGNTEAFF
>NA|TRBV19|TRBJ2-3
CASKPFPSTDTQYF
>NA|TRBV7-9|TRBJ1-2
CASSLETARYGYTF
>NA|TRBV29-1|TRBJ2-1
CSVVEASGGSEQFF
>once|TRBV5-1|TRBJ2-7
CASSLARTSGNYEQYF
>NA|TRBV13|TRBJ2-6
CASTAGLPGANVLTF